The 15 T cell receptor beta chains below were found in one sample sequenced in a study of blood T cell repertoires in COVID-19. Produced via immunoSEQ multiplex PCR; TCRdb's table is partial and in-frame only. Of some 62,000 clones in the sample, roughly nine tenths were seen once. The sequencing sample was made of peripheral blood. Receptor source: a woman aged 55-70 years with COVID-19, enrolled during active disease.

The chain combines TRBV7-9 with TRBJ1-2; 12 bases fit TRBD1. CDR3 size: 15 residues. Germline assignment: CDR1 SEHNR and CDR2 FQNEAQ (reference sequence). With 7 bases clipped from V and 7 bases from J, the junction kept 10 bases outside the gene matches. The CDR3 loop reads CASTSSGTGGGGYTF. As DNA, the CDR3 is TGTGCCAGCACCTCCTCCGGGACAGGGGGCGGTGGCTACACCTTC. Using reference TRBV7-9 and TRBJ1-2 for the parts outside the CDR3, the full variable domain is DTGVSQNPRHKITKRGQNVTFRCDPISEHNRLYWYRQTLGQGPEFLTYFQNEAQLEKSRLLSDRFSAERPKGSFSTLEIQRTEQGDSAMYLCASTSSGTGGGGYTFGSGTRLTVV.

The CDR3 sequence is CATSREGGTGGYGYTF. The CDR3 nucleotides read TGTGCCACCAGCAGAGAGGGCGGGACAGGTGGCTATGGCTACACCTTC. The chain employs TRBV15 and TRBJ1-2; 8 bases line up with TRBD1. The length of the CDR3 is 16 residues. Trimming at V came to 0 bases and at J to 4 bases, leaving 7 bases not matched to a gene. Germline V lookup: CDR1 LNHNV, CDR2 YYDKDF (reference sequence).

V gene TRBV6-5 combines with J gene TRBJ1-2; TRBD1 aligns across 7 bases. With V trimmed by 5 bases and J by 0 bases, 6 bases remained unmatched. The length of the CDR3 is 15 residues. The germline V gene has CDR1 MNHEY and CDR2 SVGAGI. CDR3 nucleotide sequence: TGTGCCAGCAGTCTAAGGGACAGTACTAACTATGGCTACACCTTC. Translation: CASSLRDSTNYGYTF.

This chain uses TRBV19 with TRBJ1-2; the D gene is possibly TRBD1 (6 bases). The germline CDR1 and CDR2 sequences are LNHDA and SQIVND (reference sequence). V lost 3 bases and J lost 3, with 8 bases in between. CDR3 size: 13 residues. CDR3 sequence: CASSISGDYGYTF. As DNA, the CDR3 is TGTGCCAGTAGTATCTCAGGGGACTATGGCTACACCTTC.

This chain uses TRBV6-5 with TRBJ2-7, with a possible D match to TRBD2 (5 bases). The CDR3 contains 13 residues. The germline V gene has CDR1 MNHEY and CDR2 SVGAGI. CDR3 sequence reads: CGTEGRLLYEQYF. In DNA, the CDR3 is TGTGGAACAGAGGGCAGATTACTCTACGAGCAGTACTTC.

The chain is built from TRBV7-9 and TRBJ2-7; D remains ambiguous. Germline-derived CDR1 and CDR2 are SEHNR and FQNEAQ (reference sequence). V lost 3 bases and J lost 2, with 5 bases in between. The CDR3 runs 12 residues. The CDR3 is CASSFRAYEQYF. CDR3 nucleotides: TGTGCCAGCAGCTTCCGGGCCTACGAGCAGTACTTC.

The genes are TRBV24-1 and TRBJ1-3, with 11 positions matching TRBD1. The J segment lost 7 bases and the V segment lost 9 bases, leaving 10 bases of the junction unmatched. CDR3 length: 15 amino acids. Looked up from germline, CDR1 is KGHDR and CDR2 is SFDVKD. CDR3 loop: CATSPGTGGSNTIYF. CDR3 nucleotides: TGTGCCACCTCCCCCGGGACAGGGGGGTCGAACACCATATATTTT.

This clone was counted once. This rearrangement joins TRBV5-1 to TRBJ1-1, with TRBD1 as a possible D gene (5 bases). The CDR3 spans 13 residues. From germline, CDR1 is SGHRS and CDR2 YFSETQ. Trimming took 3 bases from V and 8 from J, leaving 14 bases between them. CDR3 loop: CASSSRQNREAFF. The CDR3 DNA is TGCGCCAGCAGCTCGAGACAGAACCGAGAAGCTTTCTTT. Based on the CDR3 plus reference TRBV5-1 and TRBJ1-1, the full variable domain is KAGVTQTPRYLIKTRGQQVTLSCSPISGHRSVSWYQQTPGQGLQFLFEYFSETQRNKGNFPGRFSGRQFSNSRSEMNVSTLELGDSALYLCASSSRQNREAFFGQGTRLTVV.

The DNA for the CDR3 is TGTGCCAGCAGTCAGGTGATTGAATACGAGCAGTACTTC. Amino acid sequence: CASSQVIEYEQYF. V gene TRBV6-5 combines with J gene TRBJ2-7; D unresolved. This CDR3 spans 13 amino acids. Germline-derived CDR1 and CDR2 are MNHEY and SVGAGI. V lost 5 bases and J 4 bases, leaving 12 bases between the germline ends.

CDR3 in amino acids: CASSLSPPLGSSYNEQFF. The DNA for the CDR3 is TGTGCCAGCAGTTTATCCCCACCCCTCGGGAGCTCCTACAATGAGCAGTTCTTC. The chain carries TRBV28 and TRBJ2-1; possible D gene TRBD2, 6 bases. The CDR3 has 18 amino acids. Trimming left V 1 base short and J 0 bases short, with 16 bases between. Germline V gene sequence: CDR1 MDHEN, CDR2 SYDVKM.

The V and J genes are TRBV6-5 and TRBJ2-7; 10 nucleotides line up with TRBD2. Looked up from germline, CDR1 is MNHEY and CDR2 is SVGAGI. Germline trimming cut 2 bases from V and 3 bases from J; bases unmatched to any gene: 1. The CDR3 has 14 residues. The chain's CDR3 is CASSYLAGVYEQYF. The CDR3 bases are TGTGCCAGCAGTTACCTAGCGGGGGTCTACGAGCAGTACTTC.

J is TRBJ2-5 and V is TRBV9; 7 bases are a match to TRBD2. Per germline, CDR1 SGDLS and CDR2 YYNGEE. CDR3 length equals 13 residues. V shed 1 base and J 4 bases; nucleotides not matched to a gene: 1. Written as DNA, the CDR3 is TGTGCCAGCAGCGTAAGCGGGGTAGAGACCCAGTACTTC. Protein sequence: CASSVSGVETQYF.

The J gene is TRBJ2-5, the V gene TRBV6-2 or TRBV6-3; perhaps TRBD1 as D (5 bases). Per the germline V gene, CDR1 is MNHEY and CDR2 is SVGEGT. V was clipped by 2 bases and J by 2 bases, with 9 bases between them. The CDR3 has 14 residues. The CDR3 sequence is CASSYTGPQETQYF. Here the CDR3 DNA reads TGTGCCAGCAGTTACACAGGTCCACAAGAGACCCAGTACTTC.

The count of this clone is one. The chain uses TRBV19 and TRBJ2-4, with TRBD1 identical over 9 bases. Looked up from germline, CDR1 is LNHDA and CDR2 is SQIVND (reference sequence). The V gene end was trimmed by 6 bases and the J gene end by 7 bases; junction bases not matched to a gene: 7. The CDR3 runs to 14 residues. CDR3 bases: TGTGCCAGTAGAAGGACAGGGGAGAGGAACATTCAGTACTTC. Its protein product is CASRRTGERNIQYF.

Written as DNA, the CDR3 is TGTGCCAGCAGCCCAGAGGAGCTTCCTTCCCTCCACTTT. Translating gives CASSPEELPSLHF. This chain connects TRBV21-1 to TRBJ1-6. TRBV21-1 counts as a pseudogene. The CDR3 extends over 13 amino acids.